The T cell receptor beta chain under discussion was sequenced for a study of blood T cell repertoires in COVID-19. About the study: From T cells, B-cell-depleted T cells, or PBMCs came the material, which was cDNA or gDNA.

Clones were sequenced by immunoSEQ multiplex PCR, and TCRdb holds only the in-frame ones, with some missing. The table has 150,000 or so clones, approximately 74% seen once; the top ten hold under 2.5%. V lost 8 bases, J lost 2 bases, and 7 bases lay in between. The germline CDR1 and CDR2 sequences are MDHEN and SYDVKM. There are 12 residues in the CDR3. This chain links TRBV28 with TRBJ2-1; possible D gene TRBD1, 6 bases. Material: peripheral blood. The TCR originated in a woman in her 70s with acute or convalescent COVID-19. For the CDR3, the DNA is TGTGCCAGCCGGACAGCCTACAATGAGCAGTTCTTC. Its protein product is CASRTAYNEQFF.